One and the same sample provided the 10 T cell receptor beta chains below, sequenced in a study of blood T cell repertoires in COVID-19. Data came from immunoSEQ multiplex PCR; TCRdb stores just in-frame clones and leaves some out. Seen here are roughly 440,000 clones, more than 70% observed once, and the top ten hold roughly an eighth. Sequenced sample: peripheral blood. These receptors were collected from a woman aged 45-65 years with COVID-19, enrolled during active disease.

V is TRBV3-1 (or the pseudogene TRBV3-2) and J is TRBJ1-5; TRBD1 agrees at 7 bases. Germline CDR1 LGHDT, CDR2 YNNKEL (reference sequence). The CDR3 sequence is 14 residues long. Trimming took 1 base from V and 8 from J; bases not matched to a gene: 5. The CDR3 sequence: CASSQGRGQEPQHF. In DNA, the CDR3 is TGTGCCAGCAGCCAAGGGAGGGGGCAAGAGCCCCAGCATTTT.

V usage is TRBV24-1 and J usage is TRBJ2-3; maybe TRBD1 (6 bases). Trimming left V 7 bases short and J 5 bases short, with 18 bases between. This CDR3 is built from 15 residues. Germline CDR1 KGHDR, CDR2 SFDVKD. CDR3 bases: TGTGCCACCAGCGATAGTAGGGGACAAGGAGATACGCAGTATTTT. It codes for CATSDSRGQGDTQYF.

The chain is built from TRBV5-1 and TRBJ2-7; TRBD1 might be the D (5 bases). Germline lookup yields CDR1 SGHRS and CDR2 YFSETQ. Trimming took 2 bases from V and 2 from J, leaving 14 bases between them. The CDR3 spans 15 residues. The CDR3 reads CASSFDHRQTYEQYF. Here the CDR3 DNA reads TGCGCCAGCAGCTTTGATCACAGGCAGACCTACGAGCAGTACTTC.

The chain couples TRBV7-8 to TRBJ1-6; TRBD1 matches at 8 bases. Looked up from germline, CDR1 is SGHVS and CDR2 is FQNEAQ. The V segment lost 6 bases and the J segment 10 bases; nucleotides outside the gene matches: 5. This CDR3 has 13 residues. Here the CDR3 reads CASRSGQGSPLHF. Written as DNA, the CDR3 is TGTGCCAGCAGGAGCGGACAGGGATCACCCCTCCACTTT.

CDR3 DNA sequence: TGTGCCAGCAGCCAAGGAGGTGGGACTGCACACACTAACTATGGCTACACCTTC. This sequence encodes CASSQGGGTAHTNYGYTF. V and J are TRBV11-2 and TRBJ1-2; D may be TRBD1 (5 bases). Trimming pared 5 bases from V and 0 bases from J, leaving 22 bases between. Germline V gives CDR1 SGHAT, CDR2 FQNNGV. The CDR3 runs 18 residues.

The rearrangement uses TRBV29-1 and TRBJ1-1; no clear D. V was cut by 3 bases and J by 12 bases, with 11 bases left in between. The CDR3 consists of 10 residues. Germline CDR1 reads SQVTM; CDR2 reads ANQGSEA. The CDR3 DNA follows: TGCAGCGTTGAGCTCGGGAGATCTTTCTTT. This translates into CSVELGRSFF.

The chain joins TRBV5-5 to TRBJ1-3; D is unclear. Germline lookup yields CDR1 SGHKS and CDR2 YYEKEE (reference sequence). This CDR3 spans 15 amino acids. V was cut by 4 bases and J by 5 bases, with 16 bases left in between. Here the CDR3 reads CASSPSSGIRNTIYF. The DNA of the CDR3 is TGTGCCAGCAGCCCCTCGAGTGGTATTAGAAACACCATATATTTT.

Only one count was recorded for this clone. An end of the junction does not agree with germline; a read error may underlie this. The CDR3 here is CAGRRFFGQGVGNEKLFF. Here the CDR3 DNA reads TGTGCCGGGAGACGGTTTTTCGGACAGGGGGTAGGGAATGAAAAACTGTTTTTT. The rearrangement joins TRBV30 to TRBJ1-4, with 10 bases that match TRBD1. The CDR3 extends over 18 amino acids. The germline gives CDR1 GTSNPN, CDR2 SVGIG (reference sequence).

The rearrangement uses TRBV7-8 and TRBJ1-2; no reliable D call. V was trimmed by 0 bases and J by 4 bases, leaving 3 bases between them. The CDR3 is 12 amino acids. Germline loops: CDR1 SGHVS, CDR2 FQNEAQ. The CDR3 DNA reads as TGTGCCAGCAGCTTAGCGCGCTATGGCTACACCTTC. Protein product: CASSLARYGYTF.

This rearrangement joins TRBV29-1 to TRBJ1-4; 7 bases map to TRBD1. V lost 7 bases to trimming and J lost 5 bases; unmatched junction nucleotides: 10. This CDR3 region has 14 residues. Germline CDR1 reads SQVTM; CDR2 reads ANQGSEA. The chain's CDR3 is CSAAATGSNEKLFF. The CDR3, as DNA: TGCAGCGCCGCGGCGACAGGGTCCAATGAAAAACTGTTTTTT.